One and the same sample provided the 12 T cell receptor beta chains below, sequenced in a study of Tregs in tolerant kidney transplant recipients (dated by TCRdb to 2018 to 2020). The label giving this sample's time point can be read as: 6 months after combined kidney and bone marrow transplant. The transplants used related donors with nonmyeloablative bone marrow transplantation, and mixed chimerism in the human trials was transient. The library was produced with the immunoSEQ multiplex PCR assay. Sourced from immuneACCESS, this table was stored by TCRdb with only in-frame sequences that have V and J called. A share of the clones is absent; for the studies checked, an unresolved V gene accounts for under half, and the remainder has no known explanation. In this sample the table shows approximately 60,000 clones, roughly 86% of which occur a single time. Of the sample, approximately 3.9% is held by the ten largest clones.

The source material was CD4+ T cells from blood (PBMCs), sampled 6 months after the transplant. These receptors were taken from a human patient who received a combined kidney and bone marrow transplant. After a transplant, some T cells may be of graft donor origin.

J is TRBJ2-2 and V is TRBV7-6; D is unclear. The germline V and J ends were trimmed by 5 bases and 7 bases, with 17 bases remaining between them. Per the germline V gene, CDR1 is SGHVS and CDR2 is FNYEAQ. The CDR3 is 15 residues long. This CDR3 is CASSPPDSPGGELFF. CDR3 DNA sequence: TGTGCCAGCAGCCCCCCGGATTCCCCAGGCGGGGAGCTGTTTTTT.

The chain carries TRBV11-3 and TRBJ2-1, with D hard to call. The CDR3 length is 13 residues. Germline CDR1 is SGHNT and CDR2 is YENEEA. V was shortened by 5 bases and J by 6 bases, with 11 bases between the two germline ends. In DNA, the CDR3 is TGTGCCAGCAGCCTTGAGCATCGCAATGAGCAGTTCTTC. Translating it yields CASSLEHRNEQFF.

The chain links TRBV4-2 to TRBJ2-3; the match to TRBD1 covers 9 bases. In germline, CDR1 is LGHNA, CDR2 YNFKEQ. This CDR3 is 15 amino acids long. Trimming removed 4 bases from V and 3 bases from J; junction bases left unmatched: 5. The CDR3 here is CASSRTGEGTDTQYF. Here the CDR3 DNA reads TGTGCCAGCAGCCGGACAGGGGAAGGGACAGATACGCAGTATTTT.

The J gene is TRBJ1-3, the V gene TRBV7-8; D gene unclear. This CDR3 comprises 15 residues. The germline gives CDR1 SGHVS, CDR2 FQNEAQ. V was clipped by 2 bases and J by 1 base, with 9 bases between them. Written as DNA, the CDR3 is TGTGCCAGCAGCTTATCGCGGAATTCTGGAAACACCATATATTTT. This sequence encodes CASSLSRNSGNTIYF.

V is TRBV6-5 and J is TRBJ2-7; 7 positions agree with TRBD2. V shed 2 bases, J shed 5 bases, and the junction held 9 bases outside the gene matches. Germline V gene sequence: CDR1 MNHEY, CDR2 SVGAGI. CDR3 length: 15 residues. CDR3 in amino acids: CASSYIGGSPHEQYF. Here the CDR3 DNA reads TGTGCCAGCAGTTACATTGGCGGGAGTCCCCACGAGCAGTACTTC.

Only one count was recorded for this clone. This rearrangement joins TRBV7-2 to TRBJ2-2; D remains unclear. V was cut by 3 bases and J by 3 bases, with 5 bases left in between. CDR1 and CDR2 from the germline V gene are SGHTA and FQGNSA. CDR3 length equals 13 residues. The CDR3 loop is CASSFRDTGELFF. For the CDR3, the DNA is TGTGCCAGCAGCTTTCGGGACACCGGGGAGCTGTTTTTT.

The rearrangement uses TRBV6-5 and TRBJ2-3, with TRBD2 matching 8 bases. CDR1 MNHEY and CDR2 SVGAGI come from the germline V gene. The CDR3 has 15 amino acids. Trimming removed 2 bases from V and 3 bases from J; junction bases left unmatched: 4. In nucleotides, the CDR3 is TGTGCCAGCAGTTACCGGGGCGGGGGGACAGATACGCAGTATTTT. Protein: CASSYRGGGTDTQYF.

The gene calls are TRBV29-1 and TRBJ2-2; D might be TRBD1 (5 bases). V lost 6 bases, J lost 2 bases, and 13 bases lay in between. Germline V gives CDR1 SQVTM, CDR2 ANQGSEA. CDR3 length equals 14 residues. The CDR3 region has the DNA TGCAGCGTGGGGCCGGCCTTTAACACCGGGGAGCTGTTTTTT. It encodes CSVGPAFNTGELFF.

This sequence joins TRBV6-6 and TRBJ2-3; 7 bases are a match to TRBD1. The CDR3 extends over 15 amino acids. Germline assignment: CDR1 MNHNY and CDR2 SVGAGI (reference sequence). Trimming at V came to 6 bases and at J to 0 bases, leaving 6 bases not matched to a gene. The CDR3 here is CASSATGFSTDTQYF. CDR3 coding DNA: TGTGCCAGCAGCGCGACAGGGTTTAGCACAGATACGCAGTATTTT.

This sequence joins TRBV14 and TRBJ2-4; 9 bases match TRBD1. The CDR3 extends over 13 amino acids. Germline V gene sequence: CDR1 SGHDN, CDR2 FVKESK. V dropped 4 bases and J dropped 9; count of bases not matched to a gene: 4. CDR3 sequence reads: CASSPDRGGIQYF. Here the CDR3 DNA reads TGTGCCAGCAGCCCGGACAGGGGCGGCATTCAGTACTTC. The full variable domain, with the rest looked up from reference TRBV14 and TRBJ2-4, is EAGVTQFPSHSVIEKGQTVTLRCDPISGHDNLYWYRRVMGKEIKFLLHFVKESKQDESGMPNNRFLAERTGGTYSTLKVQPAELEDSGVYFCASSPDRGGIQYFGAGTRLSVL.

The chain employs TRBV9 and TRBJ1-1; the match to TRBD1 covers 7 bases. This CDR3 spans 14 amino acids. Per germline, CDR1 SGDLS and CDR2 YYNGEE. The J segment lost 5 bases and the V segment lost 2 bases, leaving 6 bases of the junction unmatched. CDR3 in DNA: TGTGCCAGCAGCGTGACAGGGATGGGAACTGAAGCTTTCTTT. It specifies CASSVTGMGTEAFF.

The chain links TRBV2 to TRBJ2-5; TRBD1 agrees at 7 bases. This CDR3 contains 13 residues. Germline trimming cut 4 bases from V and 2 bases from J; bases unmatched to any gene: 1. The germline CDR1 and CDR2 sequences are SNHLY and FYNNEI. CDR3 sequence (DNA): TGTGCCAGCAGTGGGGACAGACAAGAGACCCAGTACTTC. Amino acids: CASSGDRQETQYF. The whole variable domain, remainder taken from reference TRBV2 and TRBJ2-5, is EPEVTQTPSHQVTQMGQEVILRCVPISNHLYFYWYRQILGQKVEFLVSFYNNEISEKSEIFDDQFSVERPDGSNFTLKIRSTKLEDSAMYFCASSGDRQETQYFGPGTRLLVL.